This T cell receptor beta chain was captured by sequencing in a study of T cell responses to AZD1222 COVID-19 vaccine (dated by TCRdb to about 2021). For context, the study as a whole: AZD1222 recipients given second doses at about 4 weeks or at about 12 weeks were pooled, since spike-specific TCR depth and breadth were not found to differ between the two schedules. A total of 240 or so trial participants underwent TCR sequencing, of whom approximately 200 had received two doses of AZD1222 and some 26 had received two doses of the MenACWY control vaccine. Trial participants were enrolled into age subgroups of 18-55, 56-69 and 70-plus years, which contained approximately 150, 30 and 60 TCR-sequenced participants, respectively.

The CDR3 regions of human TCRbeta chains were analyzed by immunosequencing. The paper's processing steps were these. TCRs in the repertoires were matched against a reference library of SARS-CoV-2-specific TCRs that had been generated with the MIRA antigen-specificity platform. Breadth was defined as the fraction of unique TCRs that were SARS-CoV-2-associated. Depth was defined as the fraction of total T cells that were SARS-CoV-2-associated. Each spike-specific TCR was assigned to its reactive spike region and to a CD4 or CD8 class using the MIRA data. Log10-transformed breadth and depth values were compared by one-way ANOVA with Sidak's multiple comparisons tests. The table comes from immuneACCESS by way of TCRdb, which keeps in-frame sequences with V and J called. Part of the clones is missing from these tables; in studies checked, under half for an unresolved V gene and the rest for unknown reasons. For V, J and clone size, that table is used; D and trimming come from the DNA. Counted in this sample were some 86,000 clones; around 81% of them appeared once. 20% to 25% of the sample is in the top ten clones.

The CDR3 runs 11 residues from the cysteine to the phenylalanine. Only the CDR3 DNA stays, 33 bases, in frame from base 1. The junction carries 8 bases between V and J, which are trimmed by 6 bases and 6 bases respectively. The time point label for this specimen denotes: baseline before first vaccination. The vaccinee samples were drawn from two UK trials, COV001 and COV002, one of which was a single-blind randomized controlled phase 2/3 trial testing AZD1222 (ChAdOx1 nCoV-19) in healthy adults. For TCRbeta chain sequencing, PBMC samples were collected from trial participants at day 0 and at day 28 after the second dose. Results the study describes overall, beyond this receptor: Spike-specific TCR breadth and depth rose significantly after two AZD1222 doses compared with day 0 and with MenACWY recipients. CD4 TCRs associated with the vaccine covered the entire spike protein, and the dominant responses were in regions 160-218 and 743-854. Reportedly, close to half of the unique spike-specific TCRs recognized epitopes lying outside the regions that are mutated in the B.1.351 and B.1.1.7 variants. Most participants were white British and females outnumbered males, and the authors suggested that clonal diversity may have been underestimated. Because no day 14 peak-response samples were available, the repertoires could be characterized only after the peak T cell response. The 56-69-year group was small, and its depth increase did not reach significance, likely because of low power. Conclusions about previously exposed vaccinees were limited because only a handful of AZD1222 recipients were SARS-CoV-2 seropositive at baseline.

Note on this clone: This receptor's antigen is unknown. No base quality values were provided; no much bigger clone lies one nucleotide off.

This clonotype originated in an adult in good health. The specimen comprised peripheral blood, sampled on day 0 of AZD1222 vaccination. The V and J genes are TRBV12-3 or TRBV12-4 and TRBJ1-2; no D gene can be assigned with confidence. The CDR3 corresponds to CASRLYDGYTF. The DNA sequence is given as TGTGCCAGCAGACTTTATGATGGCTACACCTTC.